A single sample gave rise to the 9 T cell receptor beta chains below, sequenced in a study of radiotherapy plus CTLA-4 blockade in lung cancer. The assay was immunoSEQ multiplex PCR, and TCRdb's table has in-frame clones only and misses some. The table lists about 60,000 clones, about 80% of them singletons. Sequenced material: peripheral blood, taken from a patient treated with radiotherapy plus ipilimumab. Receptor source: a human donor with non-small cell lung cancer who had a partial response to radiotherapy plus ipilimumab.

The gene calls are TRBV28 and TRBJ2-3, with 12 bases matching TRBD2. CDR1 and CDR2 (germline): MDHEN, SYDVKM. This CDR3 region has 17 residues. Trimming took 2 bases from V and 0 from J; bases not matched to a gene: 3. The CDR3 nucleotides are TGTGCCAGCAGTTTACTAGCGGGGGGGACTAGCACAGATACGCAGTATTTT. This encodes CASSLLAGGTSTDTQYF.

The CDR3 loop is CASSLAHGQEYEQYF. CDR3 DNA sequence: TGTGCCAGCAGCTTAGCGCACGGACAGGAGTACGAGCAGTACTTC. The J gene is TRBJ2-7, the V gene TRBV7-7; 7 bases agree with TRBD1. Germline V lookup: CDR1 SSHAT, CDR2 FNYEAQ (reference sequence). V was pared by 0 bases and J by 4 bases, with 6 bases of the junction left unmatched. The CDR3 runs 15 residues.

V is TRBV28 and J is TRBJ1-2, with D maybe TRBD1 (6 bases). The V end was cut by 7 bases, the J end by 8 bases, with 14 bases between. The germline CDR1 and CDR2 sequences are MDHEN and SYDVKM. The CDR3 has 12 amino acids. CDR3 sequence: CASKRGGGGYTF. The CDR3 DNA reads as TGTGCCAGCAAAAGGGGGGGAGGCGGCTACACCTTC.

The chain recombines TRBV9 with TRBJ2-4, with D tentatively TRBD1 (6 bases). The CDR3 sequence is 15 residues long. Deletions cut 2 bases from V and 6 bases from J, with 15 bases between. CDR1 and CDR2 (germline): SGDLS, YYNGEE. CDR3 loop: CASSVAGEPGNIQYF. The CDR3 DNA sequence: TGTGCCAGCAGCGTCGCAGGGGAGCCGGGAAACATTCAGTACTTC.

As DNA, the CDR3 is TGTGCCAGCAGCCTAACACAGAGCTCCTACAATGAGCAGTTCTTC. Its translation: CASSLTQSSYNEQFF. The chain employs TRBV9 and TRBJ2-1; no clear D. The CDR3 has 15 amino acids. Per germline, CDR1 SGDLS and CDR2 YYNGEE. V lost 4 bases and J lost 0, with 11 bases in between.

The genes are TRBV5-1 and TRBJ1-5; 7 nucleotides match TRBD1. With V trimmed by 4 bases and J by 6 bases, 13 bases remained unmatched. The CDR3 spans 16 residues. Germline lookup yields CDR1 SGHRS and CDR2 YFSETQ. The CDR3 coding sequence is TGCGCCAGCAGCCCTAGACAGGGTAAGGTCCGTCAGCCCCAGCATTTT. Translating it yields CASSPRQGKVRQPQHF.

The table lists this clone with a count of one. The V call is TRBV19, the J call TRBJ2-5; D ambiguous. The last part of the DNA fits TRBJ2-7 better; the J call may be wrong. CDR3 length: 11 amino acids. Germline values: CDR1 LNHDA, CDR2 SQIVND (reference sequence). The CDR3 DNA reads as TGTGCCAGTAGTTCCTTTTACGAGCAGTACTTC. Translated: CASSSFYEQYF.

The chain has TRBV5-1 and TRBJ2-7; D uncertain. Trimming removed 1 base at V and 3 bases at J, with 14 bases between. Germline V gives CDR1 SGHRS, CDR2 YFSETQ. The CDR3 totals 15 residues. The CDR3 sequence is CASSLNPTGYYEQYF. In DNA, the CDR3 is TGCGCCAGCAGCTTGAATCCCACGGGTTACTACGAGCAGTACTTC.

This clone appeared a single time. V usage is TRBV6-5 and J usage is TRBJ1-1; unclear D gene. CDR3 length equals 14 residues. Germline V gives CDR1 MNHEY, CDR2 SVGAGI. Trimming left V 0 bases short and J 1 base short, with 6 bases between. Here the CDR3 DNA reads TGTGCCAGCAGTTACTCTACAGCGAACACTGAAGCTTTCTTT. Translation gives CASSYSTANTEAFF.